This TCR beta chain was documented in a study of blood T cell repertoires in COVID-19. Per the authors' pipeline: Amplifying reference gene primers gave estimates of nucleated cell counts. Sequenced by immunoSEQ multiplex PCR; TCRdb stores in-frame clones only, minus some. From that table come the V and J calls and clone size; the DNA was used to work out D and trimming. The sample includes under 200,000 clones, about four fifths seen only once; the top ten take about 3.4%. Recovered status in Cohort 3 required two negative PCRs, clearance, or symptom resolution. This CDR3 comprises 18 residues. Trimming removed 0 bases from V and 4 bases from J; junction bases left unmatched: 9. In germline, CDR1 is LGHNA, CDR2 YNFKEQ.

Sequencing was carried out using PBMCs or T cells enriched from blood (not recorded which). The chain carries TRBV4-2 and TRBJ2-1; 10 nucleotides line up with TRBD2. The clonotype comes from a woman aged 55-69 years who had recovered from COVID-19. The CDR3, as DNA: TGTGCCAGCAGCCAAGAAATCCCTAGCGGGGGTTCTTACAATGAGCAGTTCTTC. It specifies CASSQEIPSGGSYNEQFF.